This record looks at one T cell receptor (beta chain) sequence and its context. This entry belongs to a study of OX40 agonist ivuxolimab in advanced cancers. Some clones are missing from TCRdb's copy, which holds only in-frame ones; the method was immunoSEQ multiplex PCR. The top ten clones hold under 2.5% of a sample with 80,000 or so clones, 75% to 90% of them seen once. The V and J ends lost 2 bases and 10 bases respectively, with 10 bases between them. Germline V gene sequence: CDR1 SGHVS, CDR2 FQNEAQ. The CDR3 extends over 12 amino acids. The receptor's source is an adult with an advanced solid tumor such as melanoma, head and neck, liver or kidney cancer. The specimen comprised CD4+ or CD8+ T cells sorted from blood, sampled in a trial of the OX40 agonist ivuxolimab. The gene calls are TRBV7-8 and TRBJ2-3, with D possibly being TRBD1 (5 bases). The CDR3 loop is CASSLRQSAQYF. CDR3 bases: TGTGCCAGCAGCTTAAGACAGTCTGCGCAGTATTTT.